The 24 T cell receptor beta chains in this list originate from one sample, sequenced in a study of molecular identifiers for immune sequencing clone quantification. TCRdb processed the PCR reads anew with MiXCR; each CDR3 protein has one entry. The sample yields 460,000 or so distinct CDR3 sequences, about a fifth seen once. The material sequenced was naive CD8+ T cells from blood, with Jurkat cell RNA spiked in. Subset noted: FACS-sorted CD8+CD4-CCR7+CD45RA+ naive T cells. All receptors derive from a human donor in good health. Some libraries in this study had Jurkat cell RNA spiked in.

The V and J genes are TRBV19 and TRBJ2-1; 7 bases are shared with TRBD2. From germline, CDR1 is LNHDA and CDR2 SQIVND (reference sequence). Germline trimming cut 3 bases from V and 0 bases from J; bases unmatched to any gene: 5. The CDR3 spans 16 residues. The CDR3 loop reads CASSITGGSSYNEQFF. For the CDR3, the DNA is TGTGCCAGTAGTATCACCGGCGGGAGCTCCTACAATGAGCAGTTCTTC.

The rearrangement uses TRBV14 and TRBJ1-4, with D uncertain. With 3 bases removed from V and 7 bases from J, the gap between germline ends came to 15 bases. CDR1 and CDR2 (germline): SGHDN, FVKESK. The CDR3 sequence is 15 residues long. This CDR3 reads CASSHYKGDGEKLFF. CDR3 DNA sequence: TGTGCCAGCAGCCATTACAAGGGAGATGGTGAAAAACTGTTTTTT.

This clonotype was detected only a few times. This chain links TRBV12-5 with TRBJ2-7, with 7 bases fitting TRBD1. Trimming took 1 base from V and 5 from J; bases not matched to a gene: 5. The CDR3 length is 14 residues. Germline lookup yields CDR1 LGHNT and CDR2 FRNRAP. CDR3 protein: CASGLGQGADEQYF. The CDR3 coding sequence is TGTGCTAGTGGTTTGGGACAGGGTGCGGACGAGCAGTACTTC.

This clonotype was detected ten times or more. The chain joins TRBV7-9 to TRBJ2-5, with TRBD1 matching over 9 bases. The CDR3 runs 14 residues. Germline CDR1 SEHNR, CDR2 FQNEAQ (reference sequence). V shed 4 bases and J 5 bases; nucleotides not matched to a gene: 5. The CDR3 nucleotides read TGTGCCAGCAGCTCGGGACAGGGTATGGAGACCCAGTACTTC. Encoded protein: CASSSGQGMETQYF.

This clonotype was counted ten times or more. The rearrangement links TRBV9 to TRBJ2-7; D is possibly TRBD1 or TRBD2 (5 bases each). This CDR3 is 14 amino acids long. Per germline, CDR1 SGDLS and CDR2 YYNGEE. Trimming removed 3 bases at V and 0 bases at J, with 10 bases between. The chain's CDR3 is CASSGGESSYEQYF. Written as DNA, the CDR3 is TGTGCCAGCAGCGGAGGGGAGAGCTCCTACGAGCAGTACTTC.

This clonotype turned up a few times. The chain uses TRBV7-9 and TRBJ2-7; 11 nucleotides line up with TRBD1. Germline lookup yields CDR1 SEHNR and CDR2 FQNEAQ (reference sequence). The V segment lost 5 bases and the J segment 0 bases; nucleotides outside the gene matches: 9. CDR3 length: 17 amino acids. CDR3 residues: CASSITRDRGNSYEQYF. The CDR3 DNA follows: TGTGCCAGCAGCATAACCCGGGACAGGGGGAACTCCTACGAGCAGTACTTC. Full variable domain (remainder filled in from reference TRBV7-9 and TRBJ2-7): DTGVSQNPRHKITKRGQNVTFRCDPISEHNRLYWYRQTLGQGPEFLTYFQNEAQLEKSRLLSDRFSAERPKGSFSTLEIQRTEQGDSAMYLCASSITRDRGNSYEQYFGPGTRLTVT.

This clonotype occurred many times. The rearrangement links TRBV20-1 to TRBJ2-7, with D perhaps matching TRBD2 (5 bases). This CDR3 contains 14 residues. Germline V gene data show CDR1 as DFQATT and CDR2 as SNEGSKA (reference sequence). V lost 3 bases, J lost 1 base, and 13 bases lay in between. In DNA, the CDR3 is TGCAGTGCTAGTGCTGAGGGTACGTCCTACGAGCAGTACTTC. It encodes CSASAEGTSYEQYF.

J is TRBJ2-1 and V is TRBV6-5; TRBD2 aligns across 11 bases. V gave up 0 bases and J gave up 2 bases; unmatched junction bases: 0. Per germline, CDR1 MNHEY and CDR2 SVGAGI. The CDR3 contains 16 residues. The CDR3 DNA follows: TGTGCCAGCAGTTACTCACTAGCGGGAGCCTACAATGAGCAGTTCTTC. Translated, it gives CASSYSLAGAYNEQFF.

The V gene is TRBV9, the J gene TRBJ2-7; 7 bases fit TRBD1. Germline values: CDR1 SGDLS, CDR2 YYNGEE. Trimming at V came to 0 bases and at J to 5 bases, leaving 11 bases not matched to a gene. This CDR3 has 16 amino acids. CDR3 bases: TGTGCCAGCAGCGTAGAGATGGGGACAGAGATGGACGAGCAGTACTTC. The encoded protein is CASSVEMGTEMDEQYF.

The chain is built from TRBV14 and TRBJ1-1; tentatively, D is TRBD1 (6 bases). Germline lookup yields CDR1 SGHDN and CDR2 FVKESK. The V end was cut by 6 bases, the J end by 0 bases, with 11 bases between. This CDR3 has 14 amino acids. CDR3 nucleotides: TGTGCCAGCAGACAGGGCACATTGAACACTGAAGCTTTCTTT. This translates into CASRQGTLNTEAFF. The full variable domain, in which reference TRBV14 and TRBJ1-1 provide the parts outside the CDR3, is EAGVTQFPSHSVIEKGQTVTLRCDPISGHDNLYWYRRVMGKEIKFLLHFVKESKQDESGMPNNRFLAERTGGTYSTLKVQPAELEDSGVYFCASRQGTLNTEAFFGQGTRLTVV.

This clonotype was picked up many times. The chain carries TRBV30 and TRBJ2-3; TRBD2 matches at 9 bases. Per germline, CDR1 GTSNPN and CDR2 SVGIG (reference sequence). The V and J ends lost 2 bases and 5 bases, in that order; junction bases with no gene match: 8. The CDR3 is 15 amino acids. The chain's CDR3 is CAWSTISGSLDTQYF. The CDR3 DNA sequence: TGTGCCTGGAGTACGATTAGCGGGAGTTTAGATACGCAGTATTTT.

This clonotype turned up a few times. The chain couples TRBV7-9 to TRBJ2-7; 9 nucleotides align to TRBD1. Germline CDR1 and CDR2: SEHNR and FQNEAQ (reference sequence). CDR3 size: 15 residues. V shed 3 bases and J 4 bases; nucleotides not matched to a gene: 7. The CDR3 is CASSFRDRASYEQYF. In DNA form, the CDR3 reads TGTGCCAGCAGCTTCCGGGACAGGGCCTCGTACGAGCAGTACTTC.

This chain uses TRBV27 with TRBJ2-3, with D possibly matching TRBD1 (6 bases). The CDR3 length is 14 residues. Germline V gene lookup returns CDR1 MNHEY and CDR2 SMNVEV (reference sequence). Between the trimmed V and J ends, which lost 4 bases and 2 bases, there was a span of 10 bases. The CDR3 loop is CASSSQGNTDTQYF. In DNA form, the CDR3 reads TGTGCCAGCAGTTCACAGGGTAACACAGATACGCAGTATTTT.

The CDR3 DNA is TGTGCCAGCAGCGGAGCTGACAGCTTGTTCACTGAAGCTTTCTTT. Protein product: CASSGADSLFTEAFF. The chain has TRBV11-2 and TRBJ1-1; the D gene is possibly TRBD1 (5 bases). This CDR3 comprises 15 residues. V lost 5 bases to trimming and J lost 4 bases, with 17 bases between them. The germline V gene encodes CDR1 SGHAT and CDR2 FQNNGV.

This clonotype has more than one count but fewer than ten. This chain connects TRBV6-2 or TRBV6-3 to TRBJ2-3, with 9 positions matching TRBD2. The V segment lost 6 bases and the J segment 6 bases; nucleotides outside the gene matches: 19. Germline CDR1 reads MNHEY; CDR2 reads SVGEGT. The CDR3 covers 18 residues. Here the CDR3 reads CASRPSLAGPIESDTQYF. CDR3 in DNA: TGTGCCAGCAGACCGTCCCTAGCGGGGCCCATCGAGTCGGATACGCAGTATTTT.

This clonotype was counted ten times or more. The chain couples TRBV30 to TRBJ2-7; 8 bases line up with TRBD1. CDR1 GTSNPN and CDR2 SVGIG come from the germline V gene (reference sequence). V gave up 5 bases and J gave up 6 bases; unmatched junction bases: 12. This CDR3 is 14 amino acids long. CDR3 sequence reads: CAWGGRTGMGEQYF. The CDR3 DNA follows: TGTGCCTGGGGGGGACGGACAGGGATGGGCGAGCAGTACTTC.

In this sample, this clonotype turned up many times. J is TRBJ2-1 and V is TRBV29-1, with D perhaps matching TRBD2 (5 bases). Germline loops: CDR1 SQVTM, CDR2 ANQGSEA. The CDR3 is 16 residues long. Between the trimmed V and J ends, which lost 3 bases and 2 bases, there was a span of 17 bases. CDR3 nucleotide sequence: TGCAGCGTTGAGGGCGGGCCCCAAGCCCCCTACAATGAGCAGTTCTTC. Protein product: CSVEGGPQAPYNEQFF.

The CDR3 protein is CASSPSGSPEQFF. The CDR3 DNA follows: TGTGCCAGCAGCCCTAGCGGGAGTCCAGAGCAGTTCTTC. The rearrangement joins TRBV5-3 to TRBJ2-1, with 10 positions matching TRBD2. TRBV5-3 is an open reading frame, and its role is uncertain. The CDR3 consists of 13 residues. V dropped 8 bases and J dropped 10; count of bases not matched to a gene: 9.

This clonotype occurred many times. The chain recombines TRBV25-1 with TRBJ2-3; either TRBD1 or TRBD2 may supply D (6 bases each). The V gene's germline CDR1 is MGHDK and CDR2 SYGVNS. The CDR3 is made up of 14 amino acids. V lost 5 bases and J 3 bases, leaving 12 bases between the germline ends. The CDR3 is CASSWGALTDTQYF. As DNA, the CDR3 is TGTGCCAGCAGTTGGGGGGCTCTGACAGATACGCAGTATTTT.

This clonotype has just one count. The J gene is TRBJ2-3, the V gene TRBV12-3 or TRBV12-4; 10 bases fit TRBD1. The CDR3 consists of 15 residues. V lost 5 bases, J lost 4 bases, and 6 bases stayed unmatched. The CDR3 bases are TGTGCCAGCAGTCCGACAGGGGGCGCGGCAGATACGCAGTATTTT. It is translated as CASSPTGGAADTQYF.

This clonotype was counted only a few times. The chain joins TRBV4-3 to TRBJ2-3, with 11 bases identical to TRBD2. The V gene's germline CDR1 is LGHNA and CDR2 YSLEER. The CDR3 runs to 17 residues. The ends lost 2 bases at V and 3 bases at J; junction bases unmatched: 7. The CDR3 DNA follows: TGCGCCAGCAGCCAATCGACTAGCGGGATTGGAACAGATACGCAGTATTTT. It yields the protein CASSQSTSGIGTDTQYF.

This clonotype was picked up a small number of times. At one boundary the junction diverges from the germline segment, which might be a read error. The V gene is TRBV5-3, the J gene TRBJ2-2, with D possibly matching TRBD1 (5 bases). TRBV5-3 is identified as an open reading frame with a role that is uncertain. This CDR3 contains 15 residues. CDR3 nucleotides: TGTGCCAGCAGCTGGGGCAGTAGCAACACCGGGGAGCTGTTTTTT. Its protein product is CASSWGSSNTGELFF.

The chain has TRBV4-1 and TRBJ2-7, with a possible D match to TRBD2 (5 bases). This CDR3 has 14 residues. Germline assignment: CDR1 MGHRA and CDR2 YSYEKL. The V and J ends lost 4 bases and 1 base respectively, with 11 bases between them. For the CDR3, the DNA is TGCGCCAGCAGCCCGGAGGTGAGGTCCTACGAGCAGTACTTC. The encoded protein is CASSPEVRSYEQYF.

J is TRBJ2-5 and V is TRBV12-3 or TRBV12-4, with 7 bases that match TRBD1. The CDR3 extends over 15 amino acids. J was trimmed by 5 bases and V by 6 bases; bases with no gene match: 12. CDR3 residues: CASRLRQGVGETQYF. In nucleotides, the CDR3 is TGTGCCAGCAGACTAAGACAGGGAGTGGGGGAGACCCAGTACTTC.